The rows below give T cell receptor beta chains drawn from one sample of a study of blood T cell repertoires in COVID-19. Here immunoSEQ multiplex PCR was the method, and the copy in TCRdb shows in-frame clones only, minus some. The sample yields 150,000 to 200,000 clones, around four fifths seen once. The sequenced sample was peripheral blood. These receptors all come from a human donor in a cohort sampled during active COVID-19. The CDR3 runs from the conserved cysteine through the conserved F or W. The D gene is left open where the match is weak. A row's size may be missing; if present it is once, few, many or a size class.

TGTGCCAGCAGCCTCGGGACTAACTTGCGTGACACCGGGGAGCTGTTTTTT	CASSLGTNLRDTGELFF	TRBV7-2	TRBJ2-2	-	TRBD2
TGCGCCAGCACCCGGACTAGCGGGAGCTACGAGCAGTACTTC	CASTRTSGSYEQYF	TRBV5-1	TRBJ2-7	once	TRBD2
TGTGCCTGGAGTGTAGGACTAGCGGGGAACAATGAGCAGTTCTTC	CAWSVGLAGNNEQFF	TRBV30	TRBJ2-1	-	TRBD2
TGTGCCAGCAGCGTAGGGGACAGCTCAAGGAGTGGAAACACCATATATTTT	CASSVGDSSRSGNTIYF	TRBV9	TRBJ1-3	-	TRBD1
TGTGCCAGCAGCCAAGGACAGGGAAACACCATATATTTT	CASSQGQGNTIYF	TRBV3-1/TRBV3-2	TRBJ1-3	once	-
TGCGCCAGCAGCCTAGGACAGGGATACGACGAGCAGTACTTC	CASSLGQGYDEQYF	TRBV5-1	TRBJ2-7	-	TRBD1
TGTGCCACCCCCCGGGACAGCGGAGATTCACCCCTCCACTTT	CATPRDSGDSPLHF	TRBV2	TRBJ1-6	once	TRBD1
TGTGCCTGGAGTGTACAACTAGCTGGAGAGCAGTTCTTC	CAWSVQLAGEQFF	TRBV30	TRBJ2-1	-	-
TGTGCCACCAGCAGCCCAGGGTTTTATTCACCCCTCCACTTT	CATSSPGFYSPLHF	TRBV15	TRBJ1-6	-	-
TGTGCCAGCAGCCCCGGCCACGGGGGGGAGACCGGGGAGCTGTTTTTT	CASSPGHGGETGELFF	TRBV9	TRBJ2-2	-	TRBD2
TGTGCCAGCAGTCTAGCGGGCCTCTCCTACAATGAGCAGTTCTTC	CASSLAGLSYNEQFF	TRBV6-5	TRBJ2-1	-	TRBD2
TGCGCCAGCAGCCAAGAAGGGGGAAAAGAGCAGTACTTC	CASSQEGGKEQYF	TRBV4-1	TRBJ2-7	-	-
TGTGCCAGCAGCCCTATCAGACAGGGGGGGGCGAACACTGAAGCTTTCTTT	CASSPIRQGGANTEAFF	TRBV5-4	TRBJ1-1	-	TRBD1
TGTGCCAGCAGTACTGGACAGGGTTGGGACTATGGCTACACCTTC	CASSTGQGWDYGYTF	TRBV6-5	TRBJ1-2	-	TRBD1
TGTGCCTGGAGGGGGGGTCCAGGCGAAAAACTGTTTTTT	CAWRGGPGEKLFF	TRBV30	TRBJ1-4	-	-
TGTGCCAGTAGTTTTAGTAGACAGCCGTACACTGAAGCTTTCTTT	CASSFSRQPYTEAFF	TRBV19	TRBJ1-1	few	-
TGTGCCAGCAGCCTGGGGGGTTTCGATCAGCCCCAGCATTTT	CASSLGGFDQPQHF	TRBV7-9	TRBJ1-5	-	-
TGTGCCACCGCGGGGTGGGGGCAGCCCCAGCATTTT	CATAGWGQPQHF	TRBV24-1	TRBJ1-5	-	-
TGCGCCAGCAGCTTGGCTGGACAGGGGGCTTGGCAAGAGACCCAGTACTTC	CASSLAGQGAWQETQYF	TRBV5-1	TRBJ2-5	-	TRBD1
TGTGCCACCAGTGTCAGCAATGAGCAGTTCTTC	CATSVSNEQFF	TRBV24-1	TRBJ2-1	-	-
TGTGCCAGCAGCTTGGGCGGGGGGCCCTACAATGAGCAGTTCTTC	CASSLGGGPYNEQFF	TRBV5-6	TRBJ2-1	-	TRBD2
TGTGCCAGCTGCACCTCTAGCGGGAGGGCCAATGAGCAGTTCTTC	CASCTSSGRANEQFF	TRBV28	TRBJ2-1	-	TRBD2
TGTGCCAGCAGCCTCGGGACAGCCCCGCGGGTACCTTATGGCTACACCTTC	CASSLGTAPRVPYGYTF	TRBV5-4	TRBJ1-2	-	TRBD1
TGTGCCAGCAGTTACGTCCGGGGAGGAGGCTACACCTTC	CASSYVRGGGYTF	TRBV6-2/TRBV6-3	TRBJ1-2	few	-
TGTGCCAGCAGCTTTAGGACAGAAGAGACCCAGTACTTC	CASSFRTEETQYF	TRBV7-8	TRBJ2-5	-	-